This entry features one T cell receptor (beta chain) sequence. Its matching antigen is unknown. These data belong to a study of cytomegalovirus exposure and HLA in healthy donors. Points from the study as a whole: The authors enumerated some 170 TCR beta chains as linked to cytomegalovirus. The tendency of first-cohort TCR clusters to co-occur in the 130 or so validation repertoires was identified by a subsequent analysis. Many donors carried some public TCRs, although rarity characterized most TCR sequences. In vitro checks showed that a few CMV-associated chains really do target CMV antigens.

Produced via immunoSEQ multiplex PCR; TCRdb's table is partial and in-frame only. Found here are about 150,000 clones, roughly nine tenths of them singletons; the top ten hold 0.6% to 0.8%. Trimming at V came to 4 bases and at J to 5 bases, leaving 20 bases not matched to a gene. Germline V gene sequence: CDR1 PRHDT, CDR2 FYEKMQ (reference sequence). The length of the CDR3 is 19 residues. Material for sequencing was PBMCs. The TCR sequence derives from a man younger than 35 in good health and CMV-seronegative. This chain uses TRBV13 with TRBJ2-7; 10 nucleotides match TRBD1. CDR3 bases: TGTGCCAGCAGCTCCTCCCCCCCTACCGGGACAGGGGCTCTTGACGAGCAGTACTTC. Translated: CASSSSPPTGTGALDEQYF.